The T cell receptor beta chain described here comes from a study of T-cell reconstitution after alpha-beta-depleted transplantation in children. Unique molecular identifiers tagged the TCRbeta library. TCRdb analysed the PCR reads with MiXCR anew, one entry per CDR3 protein. The sample records 200,000 to 250,000 distinct CDR3 sequences, roughly 8.2% being singletons. About this clonotype: Its antigen remains unidentified.

Findings and limits, study-wide: Surviving recipient T cells and thymic progenitors underlay high day-60 TCRbeta diversity in some patients. At around two months after transplant, the alpha-beta T cells were reportedly derived from several hundred expanded clones that came from non-depleted graft cells. From newly produced T cells came most of the T-cell counts and diversity one year after transplant.

The V gene lost 3 bases and the J gene lost 1 base, with 9 bases spanning the gap. Germline loops: CDR1 KGHSH, CDR2 LQKENI. There are 14 residues in the CDR3. The clonotype was recovered from a male patient younger than 18 who had a stem cell transplant for acute lymphoblastic leukemia, so the T cells may come from the graft donor. The chain uses TRBV18 and TRBJ1-2; D unresolved. This material consisted of PBMCs, mostly from graft donor cells, taken 180 days after TCRalphabeta/CD19-depleted stem cell transplant. The CDR3 protein is CASSPTELNYGYTF. The CDR3 nucleotides are TGTGCCAGCTCACCGACGGAACTTAACTATGGCTACACCTTC.